The 19 T cell receptor beta chains in this list originate from one sample, sequenced in a study of T cell responses to AZD1222 COVID-19 vaccine (dated by TCRdb to about 2021). The method behind the library was the immunoSEQ multiplex PCR assay. What TCRdb holds here is the immuneACCESS table cut down to in-frame rearrangements. Part of the clones is not present; checked against another copy, under half of the missing clones reflect an unresolved V gene, and the others are unexplained. The sample has about 140,000 clones on record, around 90% of them singletons. The top ten clonotypes cover approximately 4.7% of the sample. Interpreted using the paper, the time point label stands for: baseline before first vaccination. The material was peripheral blood, obtained on day 0 of AZD1222 vaccination. Every receptor here comes from an adult in good health.

The CDR3 region has the DNA TGTGCCAGCAGCTTCAGGGGGCTTAGCAATCAGCCCCAGCATTTT. Translated, it gives CASSFRGLSNQPQHF. The rearrangement uses TRBV5-8 and TRBJ1-5; TRBD1 aligns across 8 bases. V gave up 2 bases and J gave up 0 bases; unmatched junction bases: 1. The CDR3 has 15 residues. Germline V gene lookup returns CDR1 SGHTS and CDR2 YDEGEE.

This clone appeared once. The chain joins TRBV20-1 to TRBJ2-1; D is unresolved. Between the trimmed V and J ends, which lost 0 bases and 9 bases, there was a span of 6 bases. Germline CDR1 and CDR2: DFQATT and SNEGSKA (reference sequence). The CDR3 is 11 amino acids. CDR3 in amino acids: CSARDRSEQFF. The DNA of the CDR3 is TGCAGTGCTAGAGATCGGAGTGAGCAGTTCTTC.

The genes are TRBV13 and TRBJ2-2; a possible D gene is TRBD2 (5 bases). Trimming pared 3 bases from V and 5 bases from J, leaving 10 bases between. In germline, CDR1 is PRHDT, CDR2 FYEKMQ (reference sequence). The length of the CDR3 is 14 residues. CDR3 DNA: TGTGCCAGCAGCTTCCCTCTAGCTACCGGGGAGCTGTTTTTT. Encoded protein: CASSFPLATGELFF.

Here the CDR3 reads CASSDWDSSYEQYF. CDR3 nucleotide sequence: TGTGCCAGCAGTGACTGGGACAGCTCCTACGAGCAGTACTTC. The chain is built from TRBV2 and TRBJ2-7; 7 bases fit TRBD1. V trimming: 3 bases; J trimming: 0 bases; junction bases outside the gene matches: 2. The CDR3 length is 14 residues. Germline V lookup: CDR1 SNHLY, CDR2 FYNNEI.

The chain combines TRBV4-1 with TRBJ2-3; D is unclear. In germline, CDR1 is MGHRA, CDR2 YSYEKL. This CDR3 region has 17 residues. Trimming took 2 bases from V and 0 from J, leaving 15 bases between them. In nucleotides, the CDR3 is TGCGCCAGCAGCCAACCACCTGGGCTTCCTAGCACAGATACGCAGTATTTT. This encodes CASSQPPGLPSTDTQYF.

This clone was counted only a few times. This sample also contains other DNA sequences that code for the same CDR3. This chain uses TRBV5-1 with TRBJ2-1; a weak D match, TRBD1 (5 bases). The CDR3 extends over 14 amino acids. The V end was cut by 0 bases, the J end by 3 bases, with 7 bases between. Germline values: CDR1 SGHRS, CDR2 YFSETQ. In DNA form, the CDR3 reads TGCGCCAGCAGCTTGGGGCAGGGCTACAATGAGCAGTTCTTC. It specifies CASSLGQGYNEQFF.

The rearrangement links TRBV10-3 to TRBJ2-5; TRBD2 aligns across 12 bases. Germline assignment: CDR1 ENHRY and CDR2 SYGVKD. There are 16 residues in the CDR3. The V segment lost 3 bases and the J segment 4 bases; nucleotides outside the gene matches: 6. CDR3 DNA: TGTGCCATCAGTGACAGTCTAGCGGGGGGGAGAGAGACCCAGTACTTC. As protein: CAISDSLAGGRETQYF.

This chain joins TRBV27 and TRBJ1-1; D is possibly TRBD1 (6 bases). This CDR3 region has 14 residues. Trimming left V 2 bases short and J 4 bases short, with 11 bases between. Germline lookup yields CDR1 MNHEY and CDR2 SMNVEV (reference sequence). The chain's CDR3 is CASSLRGGLTEAFF. In nucleotides, the CDR3 is TGTGCCAGCAGTTTACGGGGGGGGCTCACTGAAGCTTTCTTT.

This chain links TRBV7-9 with TRBJ1-5; no reliable D call. V dropped 1 base and J dropped 4 bases, with 8 bases sitting between them. CDR3 length equals 14 residues. CDR1 and CDR2 from the germline V gene are SEHNR and FQNEAQ (reference sequence). The CDR3 sequence is CASSLGVGNQPQHF. CDR3 in DNA: TGTGCCAGCAGCTTAGGCGTAGGGAATCAGCCCCAGCATTTT.

The V gene is TRBV6-5, the J gene TRBJ2-1, with D perhaps TRBD2 (6 bases). The V end lost 6 bases, the J end lost 1 base, and 13 bases lay between the germline ends. Germline loops: CDR1 MNHEY, CDR2 SVGAGI. The CDR3 length is 15 residues. The CDR3, as DNA: TGTGCCAGCAGGATCGCAGGGACTTCCTACAATGAGCAGTTCTTC. It codes for CASRIAGTSYNEQFF.

CDR3 in amino acids: CASSYEGRRNEKLFF. The CDR3 DNA follows: TGTGCCAGCAGTTACGAGGGTCGGCGGAATGAAAAACTGTTTTTT. This chain uses TRBV6-6 with TRBJ1-4; no clear D. Germline CDR1 is MNHNY and CDR2 is SVGAGI (reference sequence). The CDR3 totals 15 residues. V lost 2 bases and J lost 5, with 12 bases in between.

The J gene is TRBJ2-3, the V gene TRBV7-9; the match to TRBD1 covers 9 bases. CDR1 is SEHNR, CDR2 FQNEAQ, per germline (reference sequence). This CDR3 is 14 amino acids long. Unmatched junction bases numbered 4, after V lost 5 bases and J lost 4 bases. CDR3 nucleotide sequence: TGTGCCAGCAGCGTGGGACAGGGAGCAGATACGCAGTATTTT. This gives the protein CASSVGQGADTQYF.

The table lists this clone with a few counts. The V and J genes are TRBV20-1 and TRBJ2-7, with D maybe TRBD1 (6 bases). There are 11 residues in the CDR3. V was shortened by 3 bases and J by 3 bases, with 6 bases between the two germline ends. The V gene's germline CDR1 is DFQATT and CDR2 SNEGSKA (reference sequence). The DNA of the CDR3 is TGCAGTGCTAGGGACAGCTACGAGCAGTACTTC. Translating it yields CSARDSYEQYF.

This chain connects TRBV2 to TRBJ2-5; 12 nucleotides align to TRBD2. Germline V CDR1 and CDR2: SNHLY, FYNNEI. Trimming cost V 2 bases and J 4 bases; bases outside gene matches: 5. The CDR3 extends over 16 amino acids. CDR3 sequence reads: CASSEPLAGGPETQYF. The CDR3 DNA reads TGTGCCAGCAGTGAACCCCTAGCGGGGGGGCCAGAGACCCAGTACTTC.

This clone was counted a few times. Other DNA sequences from this sample encode an identical CDR3 as well. V usage is TRBV27 and J usage is TRBJ2-7; TRBD2 might be the D (5 bases). This CDR3 is built from 12 residues. Between the trimmed V and J ends, which lost 2 bases and 4 bases, there was a span of 6 bases. Per germline, CDR1 MNHEY and CDR2 SMNVEV (reference sequence). The CDR3 coding sequence is TGTGCCAGCAGTTTAGGAGGATACGAGCAGTACTTC. This translates into CASSLGGYEQYF.

This rearrangement joins TRBV18 to TRBJ1-3; D is ambiguous. Trimming pared 0 bases from V and 3 bases from J, leaving 0 bases between. Germline CDR1 and CDR2: KGHSH and LQKENI. The CDR3 has 12 residues. CDR3 sequence: CASSPPGNTIYF. CDR3 bases: TGTGCCAGCTCACCACCTGGAAACACCATATATTTT.

There are a few counts of this clone. The rearrangement uses TRBV28 and TRBJ1-2, with D tentatively TRBD1 (6 bases). The CDR3 is made up of 13 amino acids. V was clipped by 2 bases and J by 7 bases, with 11 bases between them. CDR1 and CDR2 (germline): MDHEN, SYDVKM. In DNA form, the CDR3 reads TGTGCCAGCAGTTTAGGGAGGGGGACTGGCTACACCTTC. This gives the protein CASSLGRGTGYTF.

CDR3 amino acids: CASSETVNEQYF. CDR3 bases: TGTGCCAGCAGTGAGACGGTTAACGAGCAGTACTTC. The gene calls are TRBV6-1 and TRBJ2-7; D unclear. The CDR3 contains 12 residues. The V and J ends lost 3 bases and 5 bases respectively, with 8 bases between them. CDR1 MNHNS and CDR2 SASEGT come from the germline V gene.

This rearrangement joins TRBV7-9 to TRBJ1-2, with D uncertain. Germline values: CDR1 SEHNR, CDR2 FQNEAQ (reference sequence). Between the trimmed V and J ends, which lost 4 bases and 1 base, there was a span of 7 bases. The CDR3 extends over 13 amino acids. The CDR3 spells CASSYDINYGYTF. Written as DNA, the CDR3 is TGTGCCAGCAGCTATGATATTAACTATGGCTACACCTTC.